A selection of T cell receptor beta chains follows, all from one sample in a study of shared clonotypes between healthy human individuals. Produced via immunoSEQ multiplex PCR; TCRdb's table is partial and in-frame only. The data contain 550,000 to 800,000 clones, approximately 74% of them singletons. What was sequenced was memory CD4+ T cells sorted from blood. The source of these receptors is a woman under 40 in good health. Both conserved end residues are part of each CDR3. The D gene is left open where the match is weak. Clone sizes are given selectively: once, few, many, or a class where the clone is expanded.

len: 13
j_gene: TRBJ2-5
d_gene: TRBD1
abundance: .
v_gene: TRBV4-1
CDR3nt: TGCGCCAGCAGCCAAGCTGGGACAGGGACCCAGTACTTC
CDR3aa: CASSQAGTGTQYF

len: 15
j_gene: TRBJ2-1
d_gene: TRBD2
abundance: .
v_gene: TRBV6-4
CDR3nt: TGTGCCAGCGGACTGTCGGGACTAGCTTACAATGAGCAGTTCTTC
CDR3aa: CASGLSGLAYNEQFF

len: 14
j_gene: TRBJ2-5
d_gene: TRBD1
abundance: few
v_gene: TRBV7-9
CDR3nt: TGTGCCAGCAGTGGGACAGTATCAGGAGAGACCCAGTACTTC
CDR3aa: CASSGTVSGETQYF

len: 12
j_gene: TRBJ2-3
d_gene: TRBD2
abundance: few
v_gene: TRBV29-1
CDR3nt: TGCAGCTCAAGGCGGGAGGGTTCTACGCAGTATTTT
CDR3aa: CSSRREGSTQYF

len: 14
j_gene: TRBJ1-5
d_gene: .
abundance: .
v_gene: TRBV2
CDR3nt: TGTGCCAGCAGTGAAGGGCAAGATCCTTGGCCCCAGCATTTT
CDR3aa: CASSEGQDPWPQHF

len: 13
j_gene: TRBJ2-5
d_gene: TRBD1
abundance: .
v_gene: TRBV5-1
CDR3nt: TGCGCCAGCAACGACAGGGTTCAAGAGACCCAGTACTTC
CDR3aa: CASNDRVQETQYF

len: 13
j_gene: TRBJ2-7
d_gene: .
abundance: .
v_gene: TRBV18
CDR3nt: TGTGCCAGCTCATCCACCCGCTCCTACGAGCAGTACTTC
CDR3aa: CASSSTRSYEQYF

len: 16
j_gene: TRBJ1-2
d_gene: .
abundance: .
v_gene: TRBV6-6
CDR3nt: TGTGCCAGCACCTTTGACAGGAACGGGAAAAACTATGGCTACACCTTC
CDR3aa: CASTFDRNGKNYGYTF

len: 18
j_gene: TRBJ2-2
d_gene: TRBD1
abundance: .
v_gene: TRBV14
CDR3nt: TGTGCCAGCAGCCAAGTGTTTCTTAGGGACAGTAAAACCGGGGAGCTGTTTTTT
CDR3aa: CASSQVFLRDSKTGELFF

len: 16
j_gene: TRBJ1-3
d_gene: .
abundance: .
v_gene: TRBV5-1
CDR3nt: TGCGCCAGCAGCGCCTCAGGGGATTCGGGTGGAAACACCATATATTTT
CDR3aa: CASSASGDSGGNTIYF

len: 11
j_gene: TRBJ2-4
d_gene: TRBD1
abundance: .
v_gene: TRBV29-1
CDR3nt: TGCAGTCACGGGACAGAAAACATTCAGTACTTC
CDR3aa: CSHGTENIQYF

len: 17
j_gene: TRBJ2-7
d_gene: TRBD2
abundance: few
v_gene: TRBV13
CDR3nt: TGTGCCACCAGCATGTCAGGCTGGCGGGGGAAGACCTACGAGCAGTACTTC
CDR3aa: CATSMSGWRGKTYEQYF

len: 16
j_gene: TRBJ2-7
d_gene: TRBD1
abundance: .
v_gene: TRBV11-2
CDR3nt: TGTGCCAGCAGCGCGATCCGGGACAGTAGATCCTACGAGCAGTACTTC
CDR3aa: CASSAIRDSRSYEQYF

len: 13
j_gene: TRBJ2-7
d_gene: .
abundance: once
v_gene: TRBV28
CDR3nt: TGTGCCAGCAGTTCCGGGCCCACCTACGAGCAGTACTTC
CDR3aa: CASSSGPTYEQYF

len: 16
j_gene: TRBJ2-6
d_gene: .
abundance: once
v_gene: TRBV5-4
CDR3nt: TGTGCCAGCAGCTTGTACAAGAGCTCTGGGGCCAACGTCCTGACTTTC
CDR3aa: CASSLYKSSGANVLTF

len: 15
j_gene: TRBJ2-1
d_gene: TRBD1
abundance: .
v_gene: TRBV29-1
CDR3nt: TGCAGCGTTACGAAAGGGGACAGGGTTTTAAATGAGCAGTTCTTC
CDR3aa: CSVTKGDRVLNEQFF

len: 19
j_gene: TRBJ1-6
d_gene: .
abundance: many
v_gene: TRBV5-1
CDR3nt: TGCGCCAGCAGCTTGGGAAGGGACGGATGGAGCTCCTATAATTCACCCCTCCACTTT
CDR3aa: CASSLGRDGWSSYNSPLHF

len: 14
j_gene: TRBJ1-3
d_gene: .
abundance: .
v_gene: TRBV7-6
CDR3nt: TGTGCCAGCAGCCAGACAGGAATAGGAAACACCATATATTTT
CDR3aa: CASSQTGIGNTIYF

len: 15
j_gene: TRBJ1-3
d_gene: .
abundance: .
v_gene: TRBV18
CDR3nt: TGTGCCAGCTCACCAAATACAGGGTCTGGAAACACCATATATTTT
CDR3aa: CASSPNTGSGNTIYF

len: 16
j_gene: TRBJ2-7
d_gene: TRBD2
abundance: few
v_gene: TRBV19
CDR3nt: TGTGCCAGTAGTATCCTTAGCGGGGAGAAACGCCTCGAGCAGTACTTC
CDR3aa: CASSILSGEKRLEQYF

len: 13
j_gene: TRBJ2-7
d_gene: .
abundance: .
v_gene: TRBV6-1
CDR3nt: TGTGCCAGCATCAAGAGGAGTCGCGACGAGCAGTACTTC
CDR3aa: CASIKRSRDEQYF

len: 14
j_gene: TRBJ2-3
d_gene: TRBD1
abundance: .
v_gene: TRBV5-1
CDR3nt: TGCGCCAGCAGCACTGGCAGGGGGCGAGATACGCAGTATTTT
CDR3aa: CASSTGRGRDTQYF

len: 16
j_gene: TRBJ2-1
d_gene: .
abundance: few
v_gene: TRBV5-1
CDR3nt: TGCGCCAGCAGCGGGTCAGCAGGGACGGTTGGGAATGAGCAGTTCTTC
CDR3aa: CASSGSAGTVGNEQFF

len: 15
j_gene: TRBJ1-2
d_gene: .
abundance: .
v_gene: TRBV19
CDR3nt: TGTGCCAGTAGTATAGAACCGGGAATCGGCCATGGCTACACCTTC
CDR3aa: CASSIEPGIGHGYTF

len: 16
j_gene: TRBJ2-7
d_gene: TRBD2
abundance: .
v_gene: TRBV7-2
CDR3nt: TGTGCCAGCAGCTTAGTGGGTCAGCGGGAGGGCCACGAGCAGTACTTC
CDR3aa: CASSLVGQREGHEQYF

len: 15
j_gene: TRBJ2-2
d_gene: TRBD2
abundance: .
v_gene: TRBV5-4
CDR3nt: TGTGCCAGCAGCTTTAGCGGGTTGAACACCGGGGAGCTGTTTTTT
CDR3aa: CASSFSGLNTGELFF

len: 14
j_gene: TRBJ2-1
d_gene: .
abundance: .
v_gene: TRBV19
CDR3nt: TGTGCCAGTAGTGCGCAACTAGGGTCGCATGAGCAGTTCTTC
CDR3aa: CASSAQLGSHEQFF

len: 14
j_gene: TRBJ2-7
d_gene: .
abundance: .
v_gene: TRBV30
CDR3nt: TGTGCCTGGAGTATCACCTCCCCTAGCCACGAGCAGTACTTC
CDR3aa: CAWSITSPSHEQYF